This T cell receptor (beta chain) was recorded in a study of T cell repertoires in cytomegalovirus infection. Overall study context: CMV infection plus the matching HLA type was flagged by public TCR beta signatures. Study-wide points: Dominating the ex vivo response were TCR beta clonotypes that were CMV-specific and HLA-C-restricted.

TCRdb re-called the reads through MiXCR, storing one row per CDR3 protein. The sample comprises hundreds of thousands of distinct CDR3 sequences, approximately 40% of which are singletons, and around 44% rests with the top ten. The CDR3 has 14 amino acids. V was pared by 7 bases and J by 2 bases, with 12 bases between. As for this clonotype: Its specificity is not known.

This sample comprised cultured PBMCs, obtained from culture after CMV antigen stimulation. This clonotype originated in a human donor in good health (CMV status not recorded). Some clones in this sample may be carry-over from other donors' samples. The chain recombines TRBV12-3 or TRBV12-4 with TRBJ2-1; D is unresolved. The CDR3 region is CASTQAAPYNEQFF. In nucleotides, the CDR3 is TGTGCCAGCACCCAGGCAGCACCCTACAATGAGCAGTTCTTC.